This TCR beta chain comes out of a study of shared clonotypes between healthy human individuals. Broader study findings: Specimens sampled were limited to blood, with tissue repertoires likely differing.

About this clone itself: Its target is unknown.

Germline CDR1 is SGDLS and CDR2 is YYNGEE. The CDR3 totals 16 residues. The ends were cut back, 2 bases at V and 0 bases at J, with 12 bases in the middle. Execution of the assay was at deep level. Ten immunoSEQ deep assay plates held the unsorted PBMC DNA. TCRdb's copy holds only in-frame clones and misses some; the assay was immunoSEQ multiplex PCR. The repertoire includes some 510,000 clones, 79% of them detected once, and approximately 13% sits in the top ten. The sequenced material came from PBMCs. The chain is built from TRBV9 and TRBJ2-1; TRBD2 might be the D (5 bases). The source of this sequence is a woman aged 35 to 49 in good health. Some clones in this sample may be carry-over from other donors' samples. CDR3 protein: CASSVNVGSSYNEQFF. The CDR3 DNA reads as TGTGCCAGCAGCGTTAATGTAGGGAGCTCCTACAATGAGCAGTTCTTC.